This T cell receptor (beta chain) was captured by sequencing in a study of Graves' ophthalmopathy and Graves' hyperthyroidism. This CDR3 contains 11 residues. V lost 6 bases to trimming and J lost 5 bases, with 7 bases between them. Germline V lookup: CDR1 WSHSY, CDR2 SAAADI. This clonotype has ten or more counts. Amplification targeted the TCR beta CDR3 regions, with RNA transcripts as the source material. HTBI primers were used in a first-round RT-PCR, which preceded a second-round multiplex PCR. TCRdb analysed the multiplex PCR reads with MiXCR anew, one entry per CDR3 protein. Of 400,000 to 500,000 distinct CDR3 sequences detected, around 21% appear once; the ten largest clones hold roughly 3%.

This TCR was sampled from a woman aged 18-29 years with stable Graves' hyperthyroidism. The chain recombines TRBV10-2 with TRBJ2-5; D is perhaps TRBD1 (6 bases). Sequencing was carried out using peripheral blood. In nucleotides, the CDR3 is TGCGCCAGCAGCGACAGGGAGACCCAGTACTTC. It encodes CASSDRETQYF.